Listed below are T cell receptor beta chains from one sample, sequenced in a study of CD8 T cells in ankylosing spondylitis. TCRdb passed the 5' RACE reads through MiXCR, listing each CDR3 protein once. The table lists approximately 540,000 distinct CDR3 sequences, roughly an eighth of them singletons. Source material: blood, either unsorted or a sorted T cell fraction (not recorded which). The origin of the receptors is a male donor with ankylosing spondylitis. Each CDR3 is given with its conserved first and last residue. D genes are given only for firm matches. Clone size, where shown, is once, few, many, or a class for clones that have expanded.

CDR3aa: CASSSSGGRNTIYF
CDR3nt: TGTGCCAGCAGCTCTTCAGGGGGGAGAAACACCATATATTTT
abundance: -
v_gene: TRBV11-3
d_gene: TRBD1
j_gene: TRBJ1-3

CDR3aa: CASQGDSYTGELFF
CDR3nt: TGCGCCAGCCAAGGGGACTCCTACACCGGGGAGCTGTTTTTT
abundance: many
v_gene: TRBV5-1
d_gene: -
j_gene: TRBJ2-2

CDR3aa: CASSRQKLSTGELFF
CDR3nt: TGCGCCAGCAGCCGACAGAAATTGAGCACCGGGGAGCTGTTTTTT
abundance: few
v_gene: TRBV4-1
d_gene: -
j_gene: TRBJ2-2

CDR3aa: CASSSTDRGWEQFF
CDR3nt: TGCGCCAGCAGCTCAACTGACAGGGGATGGGAGCAGTTCTTC
abundance: -
v_gene: TRBV5-1
d_gene: TRBD1
j_gene: TRBJ2-1

CDR3aa: CATSDTGTSGRTQYF
CDR3nt: TGTGCCACCAGTGATACCGGGACTAGCGGGAGGACCCAGTACTTC
abundance: -
v_gene: TRBV24-1
d_gene: TRBD2
j_gene: TRBJ2-5

CDR3aa: CAISEGPPTASNQPQHF
CDR3nt: TGTGCCATCAGTGAGGGCCCACCGACGGCTAGCAATCAGCCCCAGCATTTT
abundance: many
v_gene: TRBV10-3
d_gene: -
j_gene: TRBJ1-5

CDR3aa: CASSETGELFF
CDR3nt: TGCGCCAGCAGCGAAACCGGGGAGCTGTTTTTT
abundance: -
v_gene: TRBV5-1
d_gene: -
j_gene: TRBJ2-2

CDR3aa: CASSHRSGGGETQYF
CDR3nt: TGTGCCAGCAGCCATCGCTCGGGAGGAGGAGAGACCCAGTACTTC
abundance: few
v_gene: TRBV3-1
d_gene: TRBD2
j_gene: TRBJ2-5

CDR3aa: CASSLTVEDAARGVGYTF
CDR3nt: TGTGCCAGCAGTTTAACGGTAGAGGACGCCGCTCGGGGAGTTGGCTACACCTTC
abundance: medium-sized
v_gene: TRBV12-3/TRBV12-4
d_gene: -
j_gene: TRBJ1-2

CDR3aa: CASSLTGQEGYGYTF
CDR3nt: TGCGCCAGCAGCCTTACGGGACAGGAAGGCTATGGCTACACCTTC
abundance: many
v_gene: TRBV5-1
d_gene: TRBD1
j_gene: TRBJ1-2

CDR3aa: CASSQDRLAGTGRSRTEAFF
CDR3nt: TGTGCCAGCAGCCAAGACCGATTAGCCGGGACAGGGAGGTCCCGCACTGAAGCTTTCTTT
abundance: many
v_gene: TRBV14
d_gene: TRBD1
j_gene: TRBJ1-1

CDR3aa: CSAQGRGNQPQHF
CDR3nt: TGCAGTGCTCAGGGTAGGGGCAATCAGCCCCAGCATTTT
abundance: -
v_gene: TRBV20-1
d_gene: -
j_gene: TRBJ1-5

CDR3aa: CASSLGERGETQYF
CDR3nt: TGCGCCAGCAGCTTAGGAGAGAGGGGAGAGACCCAGTACTTC
abundance: -
v_gene: TRBV5-1
d_gene: -
j_gene: TRBJ2-5

CDR3aa: CASSHKPRTGDEQFF
CDR3nt: TGTGCCAGCAGCCACAAACCCCGCACGGGGGATGAGCAGTTCTTC
abundance: few
v_gene: TRBV4-2
d_gene: -
j_gene: TRBJ2-1

CDR3aa: CAIRGPVQETQYF
CDR3nt: TGTGCCATCAGAGGACCCGTACAAGAGACCCAGTACTTC
abundance: -
v_gene: TRBV10-3
d_gene: -
j_gene: TRBJ2-5

CDR3aa: CASSRTSGRYYNEQFF
CDR3nt: TGTGCCAGCAGCCGGACTAGCGGGAGGTACTACAATGAGCAGTTCTTC
abundance: few
v_gene: TRBV6-2/TRBV6-3
d_gene: TRBD2
j_gene: TRBJ2-1

CDR3aa: CASSPPGANSRGYTF
CDR3nt: TGTGCCAGCTCACCACCGGGGGCGAATTCCCGGGGCTACACCTTC
abundance: many
v_gene: TRBV18
d_gene: -
j_gene: TRBJ1-2

CDR3aa: CSARDDRNTDTQYF
CDR3nt: TGCAGTGCTAGAGATGACAGAAACACAGATACGCAGTATTTT
abundance: -
v_gene: TRBV20-1
d_gene: -
j_gene: TRBJ2-3

CDR3aa: CASSYLPDSSYEQYF
CDR3nt: TGTGCCAGCAGTTACCTCCCCGACAGCTCCTACGAGCAGTACTTC
abundance: many
v_gene: TRBV6-5
d_gene: -
j_gene: TRBJ2-7

CDR3aa: CASSPSGASETQYF
CDR3nt: TGCGCCAGCAGCCCGAGCGGGGCTTCAGAGACCCAGTACTTC
abundance: -
v_gene: TRBV5-1
d_gene: TRBD2
j_gene: TRBJ2-5

CDR3aa: CASSEWGQPQHF
CDR3nt: TGTGCCAGCAGTGAATGGGGTCAGCCCCAGCATTTT
abundance: -
v_gene: TRBV6-1
d_gene: -
j_gene: TRBJ1-5

CDR3aa: CATNGQGMGYNEQFF
CDR3nt: TGTGCCACCAATGGACAGGGGATGGGCTACAATGAGCAGTTCTTC
abundance: few
v_gene: TRBV24-1
d_gene: TRBD1
j_gene: TRBJ2-1

CDR3aa: CASSEGGRGGYTF
CDR3nt: TGTGCCAGCAGTGAGGGGGGCAGAGGTGGCTACACCTTC
abundance: many
v_gene: TRBV6-1
d_gene: -
j_gene: TRBJ1-2

CDR3aa: CASSLAMADVEAFF
CDR3nt: TGTGCCAGCAGCTTAGCAATGGCAGACGTTGAAGCTTTCTTT
abundance: -
v_gene: TRBV7-9
d_gene: -
j_gene: TRBJ1-1

CDR3aa: CSARWTSGSSEQFF
CDR3nt: TGCAGTGCTAGATGGACTAGCGGGAGTAGTGAGCAGTTCTTC
abundance: -
v_gene: TRBV20-1
d_gene: TRBD2
j_gene: TRBJ2-1

CDR3aa: CSDRGRSEAFF
CDR3nt: TGCAGTGACAGAGGGAGGTCTGAAGCTTTCTTT
abundance: -
v_gene: TRBV20-1
d_gene: -
j_gene: TRBJ1-1

CDR3aa: CASSSSGHNEQFF
CDR3nt: TGTGCCAGCAGTTCAAGCGGTCACAATGAGCAGTTCTTC
abundance: -
v_gene: TRBV6-5
d_gene: -
j_gene: TRBJ2-1

CDR3aa: CASRTGTNYSNQPQHF
CDR3nt: TGTGCCAGCCGGACAGGAACTAATTATAGCAATCAGCCCCAGCATTTT
abundance: -
v_gene: TRBV2
d_gene: TRBD1
j_gene: TRBJ1-5

CDR3aa: CASSSETSGRPGELFF
CDR3nt: TGTGCCAGCAGCTCGGAGACTAGCGGGAGGCCCGGGGAGCTGTTTTTT
abundance: -
v_gene: TRBV7-9
d_gene: TRBD2
j_gene: TRBJ2-2

CDR3aa: CSARDSGGSSYEQYF
CDR3nt: TGCAGTGCTAGAGATAGCGGGGGTAGCTCCTACGAGCAGTACTTC
abundance: -
v_gene: TRBV20-1
d_gene: TRBD2
j_gene: TRBJ2-7

CDR3aa: CASSLLFSTDTQYF
CDR3nt: TGTGCCAGCAGCTTACTTTTCAGCACAGATACGCAGTATTTT
abundance: -
v_gene: TRBV7-9
d_gene: -
j_gene: TRBJ2-3